This entry is about one T cell receptor (beta chain). Its specificity is unknown. The entry originates in a study of CXCR3-negative and CXCR3-positive naive CD8 T cells. Via 5' RACE with UMI labels, TRB cDNA libraries were prepared. Using the 5' RACE reads, TCRdb records one entry per CDR3 protein without DNA. This repertoire includes about 5,000 distinct CDR3 sequences. The study's findings and limits: Naive cells with CXCR3 showed TRB CDR3s that were more hydrophobic than those in CXCR3-negative naive cells.

This CDR3 is 15 amino acids long. Germline-derived CDR1 and CDR2 are SGHAT and FQNNGV. This chain links TRBV11-2 with TRBJ2-3; TCRdb's D call of TRBD2 is untestable without DNA. The receptor was isolated from a human donor in good health. Some clones in this sample may be carry-over from other donors' samples. The sequencing input was naive CXCR3+ CD8+ T cells from blood. Indicated subset: CD45RO-CCR7+CD27+CD95- naive CD8+ T cells expressing CXCR3 (TNR3+). CDR3 loop: CASSLSSGMTDTQYF.